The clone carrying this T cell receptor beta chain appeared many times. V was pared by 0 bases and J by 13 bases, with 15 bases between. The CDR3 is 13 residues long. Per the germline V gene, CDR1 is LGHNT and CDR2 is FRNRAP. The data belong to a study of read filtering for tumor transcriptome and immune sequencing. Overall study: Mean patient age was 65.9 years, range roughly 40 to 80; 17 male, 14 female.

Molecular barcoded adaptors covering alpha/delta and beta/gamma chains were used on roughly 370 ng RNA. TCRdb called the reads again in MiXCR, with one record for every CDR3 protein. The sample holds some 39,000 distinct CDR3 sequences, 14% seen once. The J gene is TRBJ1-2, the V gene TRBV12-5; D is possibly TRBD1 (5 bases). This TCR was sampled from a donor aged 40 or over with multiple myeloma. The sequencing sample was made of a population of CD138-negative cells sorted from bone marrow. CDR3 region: CASGLVDTGPLTF. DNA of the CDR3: TGTGCTAGTGGTTTGGTTGATACGGGGCCCCTCACCTTC.